One sample yielded the 9 T cell receptor beta chains listed below, sequenced in a study of breast tumors, draining lymph nodes, adjacent tissues (dated by TCRdb to about 2016). Libraries were made using multiplex PCR. Sequencing used an Illumina HiSeq 2000. TCRdb reprocessing: public reads trimmed at Q25 with fastp, clones called with MiXCR, in-frame beta chains kept. Records with the same CDR3 protein are collapsed into one entry carrying the most frequent genes and DNA. The table for this sample lists about 12,000 distinct CDR3 sequences; approximately 50% of them were counted only once. 40% to 50% of the sample is held by the ten biggest clonotypes. The material sequenced was tumor-adjacent breast tissue. The receptors here all came from a female donor with breast cancer. Some clones in this sample may be carry-over from other donors' samples.

This clonotype was seen a handful of times. The chain combines TRBV2 with TRBJ1-2; TRBD1 matches 7 bases. CDR1 and CDR2 from the germline V gene are SNHLY and FYNNEI. This CDR3 has 13 amino acids. J was trimmed by 3 bases and V by 7 bases; bases with no gene match: 5. Here the CDR3 reads CASTERGHYGYTF. The CDR3 DNA reads as TGTGCCAGCACAGAGAGGGGGCACTATGGCTACACCTTC.

The V call is TRBV5-1, the J call TRBJ2-7; 15 nucleotides agree with TRBD2. This CDR3 is built from 18 residues. J was trimmed by 7 bases and V by 1 base; bases with no gene match: 12. Germline V lookup: CDR1 SGHRS, CDR2 YFSETQ. CDR3 amino acids: CASSLNRTSGRAGGEQYF. CDR3 nucleotide sequence: TGCGCCAGCAGCTTGAATAGGACTAGCGGGAGGGCCGGGGGGGAGCAGTACTTC.

A word on this clonotype: This could be a read error, since a much larger clone is one nucleotide away. Likely a read error: the CDR3 ends without its conserved phenylalanine or tryptophan. The chain's CDR3 is CASSSGPSGRVGIQYS. The CDR3 DNA reads as TGTGCCAGTAGTTCCGGGCCTAGCGGGAGGGTGGGCATTCAGTACTCC. The chain combines TRBV19 with TRBJ2-4; 12 nucleotides agree with TRBD2. The CDR3 runs 16 residues. Germline trimming cut 5 bases from V and 9 bases from J; bases unmatched to any gene: 11. Germline assignment: CDR1 LNHDA and CDR2 SQIVND (reference sequence).

This clonotype was recorded many times. J is TRBJ1-6 and V is TRBV5-8; 8 positions agree with TRBD1. Germline V gene data show CDR1 as SGHTS and CDR2 as YDEGEE. CDR3 length equals 16 residues. After removal of 4 bases from V and 0 bases from J, the junction contained 3 bases not matched to a gene. The CDR3 DNA reads as TGTGCCAGCAGCAGGACAGGGAGCTCCTATAATTCACCCCTCCACTTT. It is translated as CASSRTGSSYNSPLHF.

This clonotype is termed medium-sized (0.01 to 0.1%). The chain employs TRBV7-9 and TRBJ2-1; 7 nucleotides align to TRBD2. Germline loops: CDR1 SEHNR, CDR2 FQNEAQ (reference sequence). The trim removed 5 bases at V and 0 bases at J, leaving 1 base unmatched. The CDR3 has 14 residues. Here the CDR3 DNA reads TGTGCCAGCAGCCCTAGCGGCTCCTACAATGAGCAGTTCTTC. This codes for CASSPSGSYNEQFF.

At least ten counts were recorded for this clonotype. The chain employs TRBV12-3 or TRBV12-4 and TRBJ1-5; TRBD1 is a possible D gene (6 bases). This CDR3 contains 20 residues. V was shortened by 3 bases and J by 4 bases, with 28 bases between the two germline ends. The CDR3 here is CASSFSLWVRQGGPNQPQHF. CDR3 sequence (DNA): TGTGCCAGCAGTTTTTCCCTATGGGTTCGTCAAGGGGGACCTAATCAGCCCCAGCATTTT.

V gene TRBV7-9 combines with J gene TRBJ2-1; D not certain. This CDR3 is 11 amino acids long. Trimming removed 3 bases at V and 10 bases at J, with 7 bases between. The germline V gene has CDR1 SEHNR and CDR2 FQNEAQ (reference sequence). The CDR3 nucleotides read TGTGCCAGCAGCTTCTATGGGGAGCAGTTCTTC. This gives the protein CASSFYGEQFF.

Concerning this clonotype: A much larger clone differs by one base, so this may be a read error. The rearrangement uses TRBV7-9 and TRBJ2-3; D unresolved. Germline CDR1 SEHNR, CDR2 FQNEAQ (reference sequence). Trimming stripped 2 bases from V and 7 bases from J, with 4 bases between. CDR3 size: 11 residues. CDR3 sequence reads: CASSLTNTQYF. The CDR3 DNA reads TGTGCCAGCAGCTTAACAAATACGCAGTATTTT.

This clonotype showed up many times. A much larger clone lies a single base off, so this may be a read error. V is TRBV6-6 and J is TRBJ2-1; perhaps TRBD1 as D (5 bases). This CDR3 is 12 amino acids long. Trimming pared 10 bases from V and 5 bases from J, leaving 12 bases between. Germline lookup yields CDR1 MNHNY and CDR2 SVGAGI (reference sequence). This chain's CDR3 is CATKPGNNEQFF. CDR3 bases: TGTGCCACCAAGCCAGGGAACAATGAGCAGTTCTTC.